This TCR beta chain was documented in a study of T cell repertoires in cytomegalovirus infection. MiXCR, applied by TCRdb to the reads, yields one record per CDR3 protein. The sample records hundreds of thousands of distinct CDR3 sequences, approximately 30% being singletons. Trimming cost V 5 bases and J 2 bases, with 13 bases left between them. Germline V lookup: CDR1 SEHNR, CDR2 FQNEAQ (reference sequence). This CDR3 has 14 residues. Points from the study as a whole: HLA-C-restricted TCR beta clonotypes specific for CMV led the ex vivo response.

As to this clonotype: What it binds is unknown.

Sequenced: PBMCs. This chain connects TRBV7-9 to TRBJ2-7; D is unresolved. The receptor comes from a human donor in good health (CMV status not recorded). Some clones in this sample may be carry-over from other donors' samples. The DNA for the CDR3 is TGTGCCAGCAGCCTCCCGGGCGTCCCCTACGAGCAGTACTTC. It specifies CASSLPGVPYEQYF.